This is a list of T cell receptor beta chains from one sample in a study of blood T cell repertoires in COVID-19. Only in-frame clones appear in the TCRdb table, and some are missing; sequencing was by immunoSEQ multiplex PCR. The sample contains some 110,000 clones, about 85% of which appear only once. Material: peripheral blood. Receptors originate from a middle-aged man with acute or convalescent COVID-19. The CDR3 runs from the conserved cysteine through the conserved F or W. The D gene is left open where the match is weak. Clone size is not always given. Where it is, it says once, few, many or a class for expanded clones.

d_call j_call cdr3_length v_call clone_size cdr3_nt cdr3_aa
. TRBJ1-2 19 TRBV9 . TGTGCCAGCAGCGGCATCAGGACCAGGGCAACACGCAATGCCTATGGCTACACCTTC CASSGIRTRATRNAYGYTF
TRBD2 TRBJ2-7 15 TRBV24-1 . TGTGCCACCAGTGATCTACTAGCGGGAGACTACGAGCAGTACTTC CATSDLLAGDYEQYF
. TRBJ2-5 14 TRBV28 . TGTGCCAGCAGTTTGAAGGGGACTGCTCAGACCCAGTACTTC CASSLKGTAQTQYF
. TRBJ2-1 17 TRBV19 . TGTGCCAGTAGTATAGGTCTGGTCAAGAGCTCCTACAATGAGCAGTTCTTC CASSIGLVKSSYNEQFF
. TRBJ1-5 15 TRBV4-1 . TGCGCCAGCAGCCAATTTCAGAGGGAGAATCAGCCCCAGCATTTT CASSQFQRENQPQHF
TRBD1 TRBJ2-7 14 TRBV2 . TGTGCCAGCACAAGACAGGGGGCTTCCTACGAGCAGTACTTC CASTRQGASYEQYF
. TRBJ1-2 13 TRBV12-3/TRBV12-4 . TGTGCCAGCAGTTCCACAGGGTTATACGGCTACACCTTC CASSSTGLYGYTF
TRBD2 TRBJ2-1 16 TRBV28 . TGTGCCAGCACCCCATTTCCTAGCGGATCCTACAATGAGCAGTTCTTC CASTPFPSGSYNEQFF
. TRBJ1-2 15 TRBV5-6 . TGTGCCAGCAGCTTGGAGGGGGGGCGAAGGGAAGGCTACACCTTC CASSLEGGRREGYTF
. TRBJ2-5 14 TRBV11-2 . TGTGCCAGCAGGATAGAACCCTCCTTGGAGACCCAGTACTTC CASRIEPSLETQYF
. TRBJ2-3 15 TRBV3-1/TRBV3-2 . TGTGCCAGCAGCCAAGATCACAGGGTCACAGATACGCAGTATTTT CASSQDHRVTDTQYF
. TRBJ1-5 12 TRBV2 . TGTGCCAGCTCAGGGGATCAACAGCCCCAGCATTTT CASSGDQQPQHF
TRBD1 TRBJ1-2 15 TRBV11-3 . TGTGCCAGCAGCGGCCGACAGGGGTCCCTCTATGGCTACACCTTC CASSGRQGSLYGYTF
TRBD1 TRBJ1-1 13 TRBV12-3/TRBV12-4 . TGTGCCAGCAGTCTCCGACAGGGCTCGGCGGCTTTCTTT CASSLRQGSAAFF
. TRBJ1-2 15 TRBV18 . TGTGCCAGCTCACGCCGGGACATGAGTAACTATGGCTACACCTTC CASSRRDMSNYGYTF
. TRBJ1-2 15 TRBV6-5 . TGTGCCAGCAGTTACGACCGACAGAGTAACTATGGCTACACCTTC CASSYDRQSNYGYTF
. TRBJ1-4 17 TRBV19 . TGTGCCAGTAGAGAAAAGAGACTCAGGGGAACTAATGAAAAACTGTTTTTT CASREKRLRGTNEKLFF
. TRBJ1-5 14 TRBV19 . TGTGCCAGTAGTGTTTCAGGGGACAATCAGCCCCAGCATTTT CASSVSGDNQPQHF
. TRBJ2-7 16 TRBV19 . TGTGCCAGTAGTATCCAGACGACAGGGAGGTTCTACGAGCAGTACTTC CASSIQTTGRFYEQYF
. TRBJ2-5 14 TRBV6-5 . TGTGCCAGCACCTCCCGTTGGGGGGAAGAGACCCAGTACTTC CASTSRWGEETQYF
. TRBJ2-4 12 TRBV5-1 . TGCGCCAGCAGGGACAGCCGAAACATTCAGTACTTC CASRDSRNIQYF
TRBD1 TRBJ2-7 14 TRBV6-1 . TGTGCCAGCAGTGACAGGGGGCATTCACAAGAGCAGTACTTC CASSDRGHSQEQYF
TRBD2 TRBJ2-3 15 TRBV10-2 . TGCGCCAGCAGTGATCCTAGCGGGATCACAGATACGCAGTATTTT CASSDPSGITDTQYF
. TRBJ2-3 12 TRBV29-1 . TGCAGCGTCGGGATTAGCACAGATACGCAGTATTTT CSVGISTDTQYF
TRBD2 TRBJ2-1 16 TRBV3-1/TRBV3-2 . TGTGCCAGCACCCGCTTTCGGGGCGGGAGCATAGATGAGCAGTTCTTC CASTRFRGGSIDEQFF
. TRBJ1-1 15 TRBV6-2/TRBV6-3 . TGTGCCAGCAGTTACGAACAGGGAAGCCTCTACTGGGCTTTCTTT CASSYEQGSLYWAFF
. TRBJ1-4 15 TRBV4-1 . TGCGCCAGCAGCTACCCAGGGTCGACTAATGAAAAACTGTTTTTT CASSYPGSTNEKLFF
. TRBJ1-1 14 TRBV4-1 once TGCGCCAGCAGCCAAGCAGGGTATAACACTGAAGCTTTCTTT CASSQAGYNTEAFF
TRBD2 TRBJ2-7 15 TRBV5-1 . TGCGCCAGCAGCCCATCCGCGGGGGGGTCCTACGAGCAGTACTTC CASSPSAGGSYEQYF
. TRBJ2-5 13 TRBV19 few TGTGCCAGTAGTATAACGGACCAAGAGACCCAGTACTTC CASSITDQETQYF
TRBD1 TRBJ2-7 17 TRBV4-1 . TGCGCCAGCAGCCAAGAACACCCCCCAGGGGGCGGATCCGAGCAGTACTTC CASSQEHPPGGGSEQYF
TRBD1 TRBJ1-4 14 TRBV4-2 . TGTGCCAGCAGCCAAGGGGACAGGGATGAAAAACTGTTTTTT CASSQGDRDEKLFF
TRBD2 TRBJ2-1 16 TRBV5-8 few TGTGCCAGCAGCTTGCGGCCTAGCGGGAACCGGGGGGAGCAGTTCTTC CASSLRPSGNRGEQFF
. TRBJ1-6 16 TRBV4-2 few TGTGCCAGCAGCCAAACATTGGGCAGGGCCAATTCACCCCTCCACTTT CASSQTLGRANSPLHF
TRBD1 TRBJ1-2 15 TRBV18 . TGTGCCAGCTCACCCTGGACAGGGGTCAACTATGGCTACACCTTC CASSPWTGVNYGYTF
. TRBJ1-4 15 TRBV5-1 . TGCGCCAGCGGAGAAGGACAGCCGACTATTGAAAAACTGTTTTTT CASGEGQPTIEKLFF
. TRBJ2-3 14 TRBV4-1 . TGCGCCAGCAGCCAAGACAGGGCGACAGATACGCAGTATTTT CASSQDRATDTQYF
TRBD1 TRBJ1-6 16 TRBV18 . TGTGCCAGCTCACAATCGATCGGGACAGACAATTCACCCCTCCACTTT CASSQSIGTDNSPLHF
TRBD1 TRBJ1-1 15 TRBV19 . TGTGCCAGTAGTACCCTACCTAGGGGGCGCACTGAAGCTTTCTTT CASSTLPRGRTEAFF
. TRBJ2-2 13 TRBV6-6 . TGTGCCAGCAGTGCGACTGGTACCGGGGAGCTGTTTTTT CASSATGTGELFF
. TRBJ1-4 13 TRBV5-8 . TGTGCCAGCAGCTTGGTTCAAAATGAAAAACTGTTTTTT CASSLVQNEKLFF
. TRBJ2-3 18 TRBV19 . TGTGCCAGCGAGCTACGATCGAACAGACAGGGAGGTTCAGATACGCAGTATTTT CASELRSNRQGGSDTQYF
. TRBJ1-1 14 TRBV5-5 . TGTGCCAGCAGCTGGCGGCCATCGCGGACTGAAGCTTTCTTT CASSWRPSRTEAFF
. TRBJ1-6 17 TRBV5-1 . TGCGCCAGCAGCCTGGAAGGCGATGCGGGCTATAATTCACCCCTCCACTTT CASSLEGDAGYNSPLHF
. TRBJ2-5 12 TRBV12-3/TRBV12-4 few TGTGCCAGCAGTTTGGTCGGGGAGACCCAGTACTTC CASSLVGETQYF